Listed here are 30 T cell receptor beta chains from one sample, sequenced in a study of cytomegalovirus exposure and HLA in healthy donors. PCR was performed using 60 Vbeta and 13 Jbeta primers. Clones were read by immunoSEQ multiplex PCR, and TCRdb kept only the in-frame ones, dropping some. Among approximately 160,000 clones listed, around 77% were seen once. The sequenced sample was PBMCs. The source of these receptors is a woman aged 40-49 years in good health and CMV-seronegative.

The chain carries TRBV9 and TRBJ1-1; 7 bases are shared with TRBD1. The germline gives CDR1 SGDLS, CDR2 YYNGEE. The CDR3 covers 14 residues. Trimming at V came to 0 bases and at J to 10 bases, leaving 9 bases not matched to a gene. In DNA form, the CDR3 reads TGTGCCAGCAGCGTAGCCCCGACAGGGATGGGAGCTTTCTTT. Translated: CASSVAPTGMGAFF.

This chain's CDR3 is CASSPDYRDTEAFF. The CDR3 DNA is TGTGCCAGTAGTCCTGATTACAGGGACACTGAAGCTTTCTTT. This chain joins TRBV19 and TRBJ1-1; tentative D call: TRBD1 (6 bases). Per the germline V gene, CDR1 is LNHDA and CDR2 is SQIVND (reference sequence). Trimming cost V 5 bases and J 3 bases, with 13 bases left between them. The CDR3 extends over 14 amino acids.

CDR3 bases: TGTGCCTGGAGTACAACCGGACAGGGCAGCCCGAGGATTCAGTACTTC. It encodes CAWSTTGQGSPRIQYF. The V call is TRBV30, the J call TRBJ2-4; 8 nucleotides agree with TRBD1. The germline CDR1 and CDR2 sequences are GTSNPN and SVGIG (reference sequence). V shed 2 bases and J 10 bases; nucleotides not matched to a gene: 16. The length of the CDR3 is 16 residues.

The chain links TRBV7-9 to TRBJ2-5; D uncertain. V gave up 2 bases and J gave up 4 bases, with 8 bases separating them. Germline values: CDR1 SEHNR, CDR2 FQNEAQ (reference sequence). The length of the CDR3 is 13 residues. CDR3 in amino acids: CASSLTTRETQYF. The CDR3 DNA reads as TGTGCCAGCAGCTTAACAACCAGAGAGACCCAGTACTTC.

V is TRBV28 and J is TRBJ1-1; a weak D match, TRBD1 (6 bases). This CDR3 spans 14 amino acids. Looked up from germline, CDR1 is MDHEN and CDR2 is SYDVKM. Trimming took off 4 bases at V and 0 bases at J, with 9 bases between the two ends. CDR3 protein: CASSSGGLNTEAFF. Here the CDR3 DNA reads TGTGCCAGCAGTTCGGGGGGCTTGAACACTGAAGCTTTCTTT.

The CDR3 loop reads CASSSPGLAGAVGTDTQYF. The CDR3 bases are TGTGCCAGCAGCTCTCCGGGACTAGCGGGAGCGGTGGGCACAGATACGCAGTATTTT. This chain joins TRBV7-2 and TRBJ2-3; 14 bases fit TRBD2. V lost 4 bases, J lost 1 base, and 10 bases stayed unmatched. This CDR3 is 19 amino acids long. Germline-derived CDR1 and CDR2 are SGHTA and FQGNSA.

This rearrangement joins TRBV5-1 to TRBJ1-2, with D possibly TRBD1 on 5 matching bases. Trimming stripped 3 bases from V and 5 bases from J, with 11 bases between. The CDR3 runs 13 residues. Per the germline V gene, CDR1 is SGHRS and CDR2 is YFSETQ. CDR3 in amino acids: CASSSTETYGYTF. CDR3 in DNA: TGCGCCAGCAGCTCGACAGAGACTTATGGCTACACCTTC.

The chain employs TRBV6-1 and TRBJ1-2, with D possibly TRBD1 on 5 matching bases. CDR3 length equals 15 residues. Germline V gene sequence: CDR1 MNHNS, CDR2 SASEGT. The ends were cut back, 1 base at V and 4 bases at J, with 13 bases in the middle. The CDR3 sequence: CASSEGRGGAYGYTF. The CDR3 DNA reads TGTGCCAGCAGTGAAGGGAGGGGAGGCGCCTATGGCTACACCTTC.

V is TRBV27 and J is TRBJ2-1, with 12 bases aligning to TRBD2. This CDR3 region has 15 residues. Germline CDR1 MNHEY, CDR2 SMNVEV (reference sequence). The V and J ends lost 6 bases and 4 bases, in that order; junction bases with no gene match: 4. CDR3 DNA sequence: TGTGCCAGCAGCCAGACTAGCGGGAGTTACAATGAGCAGTTCTTC. Translation: CASSQTSGSYNEQFF.

This clone has a handful of counts. The chain links TRBV6-5 to TRBJ2-1, with TRBD2 matching 7 bases. The germline gives CDR1 MNHEY, CDR2 SVGAGI. This CDR3 has 16 residues. V lost 2 bases, J lost 2 bases, and 6 bases stayed unmatched. CDR3 in amino acids: CASSYRPGGTYNEQFF. The CDR3 DNA follows: TGTGCCAGCAGTTACCGCCCCGGGGGGACCTACAATGAGCAGTTCTTC.

The chain couples TRBV7-9 to TRBJ1-1; tentative D call: TRBD1 (6 bases). V was shortened by 0 bases and J by 4 bases, with 15 bases between the two germline ends. This CDR3 is built from 16 residues. Per the germline V gene, CDR1 is SEHNR and CDR2 is FQNEAQ (reference sequence). This CDR3 reads CASSLAGGQMGTEAFF. DNA for the CDR3: TGTGCCAGCAGCTTAGCAGGAGGACAGATGGGCACTGAAGCTTTCTTT.

The V call is TRBV2, the J call TRBJ2-4, with TRBD1 identical over 10 bases. The CDR3 is made up of 16 amino acids. J lost 3 bases, V lost 10 bases, and 12 bases had no gene match. Germline-derived CDR1 and CDR2 are SNHLY and FYNNEI. The chain's CDR3 is CAIVGRDRGDKNIQYF. CDR3 nucleotide sequence: TGTGCCATCGTAGGCCGGGACAGGGGTGACAAAAACATTCAGTACTTC.

This clone showed up just once. The J gene is TRBJ2-2, the V gene TRBV2; TRBD2 matches 13 bases. The trim removed 8 bases at V and 6 bases at J, leaving 12 bases unmatched. CDR3 size: 17 residues. Germline CDR1 is SNHLY and CDR2 is FYNNEI. The CDR3 region has the DNA TGTGCCAGCTGGGGAACTAGCGGGAGGGCCCTAGCCGGGGAGCTGTTTTTT. Amino acids: CASWGTSGRALAGELFF.

The chain is built from TRBV6-1 and TRBJ1-4; no clear D gene. V was cut by 8 bases and J by 0 bases, with 13 bases left in between. Germline CDR1 is MNHNS and CDR2 is SASEGT. CDR3 size: 15 residues. As DNA, the CDR3 is TGTGCCAGCTCCGCAGGTTTTGCAACTAATGAAAAACTGTTTTTT. The encoded protein is CASSAGFATNEKLFF.

The CDR3 nucleotides read TGTGCCAGCAGCTTACAATCCAGCGGGTTCTACGAGCAGTACTTC. Protein product: CASSLQSSGFYEQYF. The chain carries TRBV7-2 and TRBJ2-7; perhaps TRBD2 as D (6 bases). The length of the CDR3 is 15 residues. Germline loops: CDR1 SGHTA, CDR2 FQGNSA. V lost 2 bases to trimming and J lost 3 bases, with 14 bases between them.

The chain combines TRBV6-5 with TRBJ2-2; D ambiguous. The CDR3 spans 12 residues. CDR1 and CDR2 from the germline V gene are MNHEY and SVGAGI. Trimming left V 6 bases short and J 7 bases short, with 9 bases between. CDR3 protein: CASRRTDGELFF. Here the CDR3 DNA reads TGTGCCAGCAGAAGAACTGACGGGGAGCTGTTTTTT.

The rearrangement uses TRBV6-1 and TRBJ2-3; D might be TRBD2 (7 bases). The germline V gene encodes CDR1 MNHNS and CDR2 SASEGT. Between the trimmed V and J ends, which lost 1 base and 2 bases, there was a span of 13 bases. The CDR3 is 16 residues long. DNA of the CDR3: TGTGCCAGCAGTGAAGTTCCGGGGGGCGTCACAGATACGCAGTATTTT. It specifies CASSEVPGGVTDTQYF.

The chain couples TRBV29-1 to TRBJ1-5; D might be TRBD1 (6 bases). This CDR3 comprises 13 residues. Germline CDR1 and CDR2: SQVTM and ANQGSEA. V was shortened by 7 bases and J by 3 bases, with 13 bases between the two germline ends. The CDR3 bases are TGCAGCGGATCAACAGGGTCCAATCAGCCCCAGCATTTT. It encodes CSGSTGSNQPQHF.

The chain has TRBV30 and TRBJ1-1; 7 nucleotides match TRBD1. The trim removed 0 bases at V and 1 base at J, leaving 5 bases unmatched. There are 15 residues in the CDR3. From germline, CDR1 is GTSNPN and CDR2 SVGIG (reference sequence). CDR3 DNA sequence: TGTGCCTGGAGTGTATGGGACAGCAGGAACACTGAAGCTTTCTTT. This translates into CAWSVWDSRNTEAFF.

V gene TRBV10-1 combines with J gene TRBJ2-5; 9 bases are shared with TRBD2. TRBJ2-7 matches the DNA end more closely, so the J call is doubtful. Germline lookup yields CDR1 WNHNN and CDR2 SYGVQD (reference sequence). CDR3 length: 13 residues. Here the CDR3 reads CALAGPGVYEQYF. As DNA, the CDR3 is TGCGCCCTAGCGGGACCGGGAGTTTACGAGCAGTACTTC.

This chain uses TRBV28 with TRBJ2-7; 7 nucleotides match TRBD1. V lost 5 bases and J lost 2; bases outside the gene matches: 3. The length of the CDR3 is 13 residues. Germline CDR1 MDHEN, CDR2 SYDVKM. Here the CDR3 DNA reads TGTGCCAGCAGTACAGGGGATCCCTACGAGCAGTACTTC. Its protein product is CASSTGDPYEQYF.

The rearrangement joins TRBV5-1 to TRBJ2-3; the match to TRBD2 covers 9 bases. V lost 0 bases, J lost 2 bases, and 4 bases stayed unmatched. CDR3 length: 16 residues. The V gene's germline CDR1 is SGHRS and CDR2 YFSETQ. The CDR3: CASSLDSGSPTDTQYF. The CDR3 region has the DNA TGCGCCAGCAGCTTGGATAGCGGGAGTCCCACAGATACGCAGTATTTT.

The count of this clone is one. V and J are TRBV30 and TRBJ2-2, with 9 bases fitting TRBD2. Germline V gene sequence: CDR1 GTSNPN, CDR2 SVGIG (reference sequence). The junction had 8 bases not matched to a gene; V was cut back by 4 bases and J by 5 bases. The CDR3 has 15 residues. This CDR3 is CAWKVSGSRTGELFF. CDR3 coding DNA: TGTGCCTGGAAGGTTAGCGGGAGTAGGACCGGGGAGCTGTTTTTT.

The rearrangement joins TRBV19 to TRBJ2-1; a possible D gene is TRBD1 (5 bases). V lost 0 bases to trimming and J lost 7 bases, with 13 bases between them. The germline V gene has CDR1 LNHDA and CDR2 SQIVND (reference sequence). This CDR3 spans 15 amino acids. As DNA, the CDR3 is TGTGCCAGTAGTATAGAAGGGGTTGGAGCGAATGAGCAGTTCTTC. Translated: CASSIEGVGANEQFF.

The sample holds a few counts of this clone. J is TRBJ1-5 and V is TRBV12-5; possibly TRBD1 for D (6 bases). Germline V lookup: CDR1 LGHNT, CDR2 FRNRAP. CDR3 length equals 20 residues. V lost 6 bases, J lost 0 bases, and 27 bases lay in between. The CDR3 region is CASGLITRGLRTYSNQPQHF. CDR3 bases: TGTGCTAGTGGCCTCATAACCAGGGGTTTGCGGACCTATAGCAATCAGCCCCAGCATTTT.

The chain employs TRBV19 and TRBJ1-4; 11 bases agree with TRBD1. J lost 8 bases, V lost 5 bases, and 4 bases had no gene match. There are 14 residues in the CDR3. Germline V lookup: CDR1 LNHDA, CDR2 SQIVND (reference sequence). The DNA of the CDR3 is TGTGCCAGTAGTTCCGGGACAGGGGGAGAAAAACTGTTTTTT. Protein sequence: CASSSGTGGEKLFF. The full variable domain, in which reference TRBV19 and TRBJ1-4 provide the parts outside the CDR3, is DGGITQSPKYLFRKEGQNVTLSCEQNLNHDAMYWYRQDPGQGLRLIYYSQIVNDFQKGDIAEGYSVSREKKESFPLTVTSAQKNPTAFYLCASSSGTGGEKLFFGSGTQLSVL.

This chain joins TRBV19 and TRBJ1-5; a weak D match, TRBD1 (5 bases). Germline assignment: CDR1 LNHDA and CDR2 SQIVND (reference sequence). This CDR3 has 14 residues. With 3 bases removed from V and 8 bases from J, the gap between germline ends came to 14 bases. In nucleotides, the CDR3 is TGTGCCAGTAGTATCCAGACAGTTCGAGAGCCCCAGCATTTT. As protein: CASSIQTVREPQHF.

CDR3 in DNA: TGTGCCAGCTCCCCGGACAGGGCTTATAGTGAAAAACTGTTTTTT. It is translated as CASSPDRAYSEKLFF. The V gene is TRBV2, the J gene TRBJ1-4, with 8 positions matching TRBD1. Germline values: CDR1 SNHLY, CDR2 FYNNEI. This CDR3 has 15 residues. V was pared by 8 bases and J by 7 bases, with 12 bases of the junction left unmatched.

This CDR3 is CASSAGTANTEAFF. The CDR3 nucleotides are TGTGCCAGCAGCGCTGGGACAGCCAACACTGAAGCTTTCTTT. The V call is TRBV2, the J call TRBJ1-1; 7 nucleotides match TRBD1. CDR1 is SNHLY and CDR2 is FYNNEI in the germline V gene. V was clipped by 6 bases and J by 2 bases; unmatched bases: 6. The CDR3 extends over 14 amino acids.

This chain links TRBV29-1 with TRBJ2-3; D call uncertain. Trimming took 4 bases from V and 1 from J, leaving 6 bases between them. Germline V gives CDR1 SQVTM, CDR2 ANQGSEA. The CDR3 runs 12 residues. DNA of the CDR3: TGCAGCGTTGGAAGCGGCACAGATACGCAGTATTTT. As protein: CSVGSGTDTQYF.